This TCR beta chain was recovered during a study of long-term antiretroviral therapy in people with HIV (dated by TCRdb to between 2020 and 2023). Turning to the overall study: The earliest samples were collected approximately a decade before the 2015 WHO recommendation for immediate ART, a period when ART was typically delayed until CD4 counts fell. A retrospective serial study tested whether changes in peripheral blood TRB repertoire composition and diversity were associated with ART initiation and durable HIV suppression. A total of roughly 200 cryopreserved PBMC samples were contributed to the cohort by 30 adults with confirmed HIV infection, with samples collected serially over a mean of approximately 6 years (range 1-12). About a third of the roughly 30 participants with HIV were female. No cross-contamination during QIAcube processing turned up in test extractions that ran a monoclonal T-cell line alongside 25 to 35 polyclonal samples.

Notes on this clone: Its recognized antigen is unknown. Nothing much larger sits one base from this clone, and base qualities are not available.

Sequencing of the TRB variable region was done with the immunoSEQ hsTCRB v3.0 assay at survey level resolution. A depth of 40,000-50,000 T-cell genomes per sample was targeted for TRB sequencing. TRB libraries were pooled and sequenced on an Illumina MiSeq using a v3 150-cycle kit. The original pipeline was this. Repertoire analysis ran in R within a reproducible Nextflow workflow covering QC, data transformation and analysis. LymphoSeq2, an R package for exploring AIRR-Seq data, was used to implement the custom analyses. A handful of samples that produced fewer than 5000 total TRB sequences were removed, so 190 or so HIV repertoires were analyzed. Of the 188 retained HIV repertoires, over 55 were collected before and 120 to 140 after ART initiation. Repertoires were downsampled to 5000 TRB nucleotide sequences, and summary statistics were averaged over 100 downsampling iterations. The analysis kept only TRB sequences whose CDR3 regions were at least seven amino acids long. Diversity was assessed using a clonality score derived from Shannon entropy and using the Gini coefficient. In the repertoire networks, any two of the top 5000 CDR3 amino acid sequences were connected whenever the two sequences differed by an edit distance of one. For TRB CDR3 amino acid sequences, GLIPH2 was used to predict antigen specificity groups and MHC restriction. CDR3 amino acid sequences were matched against VDJdb and McPAS-TCR to flag known CMV, EBV, HIV or tissue antigen associations. Pre-ART, post-ART and control groups were compared with Wilcoxon signed-rank tests and Holm-Bonferroni correction. TCRdb retrieved this table from immuneACCESS and kept in-frame rearrangements only. Not all clones are present; in checked studies, unresolved V genes account for under half, and no reason is known for the remainder. V and J calls and clone size are those listed in that table; D and trimming were worked out from the DNA. Here the sample has approximately 8,900 clones; approximately 80% occur a single time. Roughly 14% of the sample belongs to the ten largest clones.

To be included, a participant needed at least one PBMC sample from before ART initiation plus at least two post-ART samples. All participants with HIV were treated in the United States of America. Before DNA extraction, cryopreserved samples of 1-10 million PBMC were thawed and then washed. At the time of the earliest PBMC sample, participants with HIV were aged between roughly 20 and 60 years. PBMC samples from each participant spanned 1-4 timepoints before ART initiation and 2-8 timepoints after ART initiation, with a median of 7 samples. Serial HIV viral load, CD4+ T-cell count, ART history and demographic data were obtained for every participant. Genomic DNA was extracted from unsorted PBMC with a Qiagen kit on a QIAcube, with processing performed in batches of 12 samples. Broader findings and caveats from the paper: Expanded TRB clones identified before ART initiation dominated the repertoire at all time points, although this dominance fluctuated and declined in many PLHIV after ART. No data were available on ART adherence, viral resistance or therapy changes, limiting inferences about post-ART repertoire changes. Because pre-ART samples had limited cell numbers, profiling was done on unsorted PBMC rather than on sorted CD4+ and CD8+ T cells. Samples dated from the mid-2000s to the late 2010s, and the ART regimens used may be less effective than current ones. Narrower CDR3 length ranges were observed in HIV repertoires than in controls, and an antigen-experienced repertoire with only a slight naive shift after ART was suggested by the network structure. Owing to limited PBMC availability, only the TCR beta chain was sequenced, without alpha chain pairing. ART initiation was associated with a significant increase in TRB diversity, but diversity stayed significantly below transplant donor controls even after long-term ART.

Material: unsorted PBMCs, obtained 0.4 years before starting antiretroviral therapy. This TCR was recovered from a man aged 25 to 40 with HIV.

The CDR3 in this case is CASSAGLRPTNYGYTF. The DNA sequence reads TGTGCCAGCAGCGCGGGACTGAGGCCGACTAACTATGGCTACACCTTC. The chain is assembled from TRBV7-9 and TRBJ1-2; perhaps TRBD1 is the D gene, with 5 bases matching. The CDR3 runs 16 amino acids, cysteine and phenylalanine included. The only DNA kept is the CDR3, 48 bases in frame from the first base. V lost 5 bases and J lost 0 bases; the stretch between them is 16 bases long. The germline V gene (reference sequence) supplies CDR1 SEHNR and CDR2 FQNEAQ.